Listed below are T cell receptor beta chains from one sample, sequenced in a study of cytomegalovirus exposure and HLA in healthy donors. Assay used: immunoSEQ multiplex PCR; TCRdb lists only in-frame clones, some missing. The sample holds 150,000 to 200,000 clones, 70% to 85% seen once. The sample was PBMCs. The receptor source for this set is a girl aged 2-10 years in good health and CMV-seropositive. The CDR3 runs from the conserved cysteine through the conserved F or W. The order of the fields is clone size, J gene, D gene, CDR3 length, V gene, CDR3 DNA, CDR3 protein. D genes are given only for firm matches. Clone size appears in some rows only: once, few, many, or a class for an expanded clone.

-,TRBJ1-5,-,15,TRBV28,TGTGCCAGCAGCAGCCCAGGTCTCAGCAATCAGCCCCAGCATTTT,CASSSPGLSNQPQHF
-,TRBJ1-2,TRBD1,15,TRBV7-3,TGTGCCAGCAGCTTAACCCGGACAGGGAACTATGGCTACACCTTC,CASSLTRTGNYGYTF
-,TRBJ1-5,-,15,TRBV9,TGTGCCAGCAGCGTTTCAGGGGAGACGATACAGCCCCAGCATTTT,CASSVSGETIQPQHF
-,TRBJ2-7,-,15,TRBV7-2,TGTGCCAGCAGCTCGTTAGGACTTGGGGCCTACGAGCAGTACTTC,CASSSLGLGAYEQYF
-,TRBJ1-1,-,14,TRBV10-3,TGTGCCATCAGTGAGTCCTTTGGGGATGGAGGAGCTTTCTTT,CAISESFGDGGAFF
-,TRBJ1-6,TRBD1,17,TRBV5-1,TGCGCCAGCAGCTTGGAATTCGGGGACAGATCGCATTCACCCCTCCACTTT,CASSLEFGDRSHSPLHF
-,TRBJ2-3,-,16,TRBV4-1,TGCGCCAGCAGCCAATATAGCATCCCCTCCCCGGATACGCAGTATTTT,CASSQYSIPSPDTQYF
once,TRBJ1-5,-,14,TRBV27,TGTGCCAGCAGAATCGTAGGGGAAGATCAGCCCCAGCATTTT,CASRIVGEDQPQHF
-,TRBJ2-7,-,12,TRBV5-1,TGCGCCAGCAGCTCCACGTCAAGAGGGCAGTACTTC,CASSSTSRGQYF
-,TRBJ1-5,TRBD1,15,TRBV18,TGTGCCAGCTCAAGTAACAGGGGCGGGAATCAGCCCCAGCATTTT,CASSSNRGGNQPQHF
-,TRBJ2-7,TRBD1,15,TRBV5-1,TGCGCCAGCAGCGGTCTCTCGGGACAGATCTACGAGCAGTACTTC,CASSGLSGQIYEQYF
-,TRBJ2-2,-,13,TRBV7-8,TGTGCCAGCAGCTTAATTTCCTCCGGGGAGCTGTTTTTT,CASSLISSGELFF
-,TRBJ1-4,-,14,TRBV30,TGTGCCTGGAGTGTACAACAGAATAATGAAAAACTGTTTTTT,CAWSVQQNNEKLFF
-,TRBJ2-7,TRBD2,14,TRBV6-4,TGTGCCAGCAGTGATACGGGGGGTTCCTACGAGCAGTACTTC,CASSDTGGSYEQYF
-,TRBJ2-3,-,15,TRBV7-3,TGTGCCAGCAGCTTAAACGGCGAGAGGACAGATACGCAGTATTTT,CASSLNGERTDTQYF
-,TRBJ2-7,-,13,TRBV2,TGTGCCAGCAGATGGGACAAGTACTACGAGCAGTACTTC,CASRWDKYYEQYF
-,TRBJ2-2,TRBD2,16,TRBV15,TGTGCCACCAGCAGGGCCTTAGCGGGAGGGCCCGGGGAGCTGTTTTTT,CATSRALAGGPGELFF
-,TRBJ1-3,-,15,TRBV27,TGTGCCAGCAGTTTAGAGGGTCGTGAGGGAAACACCATATATTTT,CASSLEGREGNTIYF
few,TRBJ1-6,-,15,TRBV5-6,TGTGCCAGCAGCTTGGAACGACAGACTAATTCACCCCTCCACTTT,CASSLERQTNSPLHF
-,TRBJ1-3,-,16,TRBV28,TGTGCCAGCAGTTTGGGGGCAGGGCCCTCTGGAAACACCATATATTTT,CASSLGAGPSGNTIYF
-,TRBJ1-6,TRBD1,13,TRBV2,TGTGCCAGCATCGGGACAGCGACTTCACCCCTCCACTTT,CASIGTATSPLHF
-,TRBJ2-5,-,14,TRBV6-6,TGTGCCAGCAACGAAAGACGGTTAGGCGGGACCCAGTACTTC,CASNERRLGGTQYF
-,TRBJ1-1,-,16,TRBV7-6,TGTGCCAGCAGCTTAGCGTCTCTGGGAGGGAACACTGAAGCTTTCTTT,CASSLASLGGNTEAFF
-,TRBJ1-1,-,15,TRBV28,TGTGCCAGCAGCCGCGGCGGGGGTCGGAAGACTGAAGCTTTCTTT,CASSRGGGRKTEAFF